The next 29 T cell receptor beta chains were all read from a single sample in a study of identical twins. Via MiXCR, TCRdb re-called the 5' RACE reads, giving one row per CDR3 protein. This table holds around 370,000 distinct CDR3 sequences, 9% to 10% found once. Sequenced material: naive T cells sorted from blood. The receptors here all came from a woman in her 50s in good health.

This clonotype was seen a handful of times. This chain connects TRBV10-1 to TRBJ2-1; tentative D call: TRBD2 (7 bases). This CDR3 has 17 amino acids. Per germline, CDR1 WNHNN and CDR2 SYGVQD (reference sequence). V lost 3 bases and J lost 8, with 23 bases in between. The CDR3 DNA reads TGCGCCAGCAGTGAACGGAGGGGGACTACTGGGGTCCATGAGCAGTTCTTC. Translating it yields CASSERRGTTGVHEQFF.

This clonotype has just a few counts. V usage is TRBV10-3 and J usage is TRBJ2-1; the D is unclear. CDR1 is ENHRY, CDR2 SYGVKD, per germline. Trimming pared 2 bases from V and 12 bases from J, leaving 11 bases between. This CDR3 spans 12 amino acids. Written as DNA, the CDR3 is TGTGCCATCAGTGAGGGGTCTTCCTGGCAGTTCTTC. Protein sequence: CAISEGSSWQFF.

This clonotype has only a few counts. The V call is TRBV7-3, the J call TRBJ2-1; TRBD1 might be the D (6 bases). V lost 3 bases and J 9 bases, leaving 12 bases between the germline ends. This CDR3 is built from 13 residues. Germline V gives CDR1 SGHTA, CDR2 FQGTGA. CDR3 sequence reads: CASSFNRAAEQFF. Here the CDR3 DNA reads TGTGCCAGCAGCTTCAACAGGGCTGCTGAGCAGTTCTTC.

This clonotype has only a few counts. The J gene is TRBJ2-1, the V gene TRBV15; 12 nucleotides align to TRBD2. The CDR3 spans 16 residues. Germline V CDR1 and CDR2: LNHNV, YYDKDF (reference sequence). V shed 3 bases and J 5 bases; nucleotides not matched to a gene: 5. The CDR3 here is CATSRELAGGDNEQFF. The DNA of the CDR3 is TGTGCCACCAGCAGGGAACTAGCGGGGGGCGACAATGAGCAGTTCTTC.

The chain links TRBV12-3 or TRBV12-4 to TRBJ2-2, with 10 bases lining up with TRBD2. This CDR3 region has 16 residues. V shed 6 bases, J shed 5 bases, and the junction held 9 bases outside the gene matches. CDR3 region: CASSRASGRGTGELFF. CDR3 DNA sequence: TGTGCCAGCAGCCGGGCGAGCGGGAGGGGGACCGGGGAGCTGTTTTTT.

This clonotype was found many times. This chain joins TRBV29-1 and TRBJ2-1; D remains ambiguous. This CDR3 is built from 14 residues. Trimming left V 1 base short and J 0 bases short, with 7 bases between. From germline, CDR1 is SQVTM and CDR2 ANQGSEA. CDR3: CSVEGTSSYNEQFF. The DNA for the CDR3 is TGCAGCGTTGAAGGAACCAGCTCCTACAATGAGCAGTTCTTC.

This clonotype appeared a few times. The CDR3 protein is CASSPTSTVLGGYTF. CDR3 DNA: TGTGCCAGCAGTCCTACTTCGACCGTACTTGGTGGCTACACCTTC. The chain carries TRBV28 and TRBJ1-2; no clear D gene. This CDR3 has 15 residues. The germline CDR1 and CDR2 sequences are MDHEN and SYDVKM. V was shortened by 5 bases and J by 7 bases, with 20 bases between the two germline ends.

To note about this clonotype: The germline gene is not matched at one end of the junction; a read error may be the cause. The rearrangement uses TRBV7-8 and TRBJ2-1; TRBD2 matches at 7 bases. Germline loops: CDR1 SGHVS, CDR2 FQNEAQ. There are 15 residues in the CDR3. The CDR3: CASSPRLASHNEQFF. CDR3 coding DNA: TGTGCCAGCAGCCCCCGACTAGCCTCCCACAATGAGCAGTTCTTC. The full variable domain, completed using reference TRBV7-8 and TRBJ2-1, is GAGVSQSPRYKVAKRGQDVALRCDPISGHVSLFWYQQALGQGPEFLTYFQNEAQLDKSGLPSDRFFAERPEGSVSTLKIQRTQQEDSAVYLCASSPRLASHNEQFFGPGTRLTVL.

Only a few counts were recorded for this clonotype. The chain links TRBV5-6 to TRBJ2-3, with D possibly being TRBD1 (6 bases). The CDR3 loop spans 16 amino acids. Germline-derived CDR1 and CDR2 are SGHDT and YYEEEE. Trimming pared 4 bases from V and 1 base from J, leaving 16 bases between. The CDR3 sequence is CASSRRTVPGTDTQYF. CDR3 nucleotides: TGTGCCAGCAGCAGGAGGACAGTTCCGGGCACAGATACGCAGTATTTT.

This sequence joins TRBV25-1 and TRBJ2-5; tentatively, D is TRBD2 (6 bases). V dropped 1 base and J dropped 2 bases, with 11 bases sitting between them. Germline CDR1 reads MGHDK; CDR2 reads SYGVNS. This CDR3 has 15 amino acids. DNA of the CDR3: TGTGCCAGCAGTGAATGGGGCGGGACGCAAGAGACCCAGTACTTC. This sequence encodes CASSEWGGTQETQYF.

This clonotype was counted ten times or more. V gene TRBV29-1 combines with J gene TRBJ1-1; no clear D gene. The CDR3 runs 12 residues. Trimming pared 4 bases from V and 0 bases from J, leaving 6 bases between. Germline CDR1 SQVTM, CDR2 ANQGSEA. Here the CDR3 DNA reads TGCAGCGTTGTGGCATTGAACACTGAAGCTTTCTTT. Residues: CSVVALNTEAFF. Variable domain in full (rest from reference TRBV29-1 and TRBJ1-1): SAVISQKPSRDICQRGTSLTIQCQVDSQVTMMFWYRQQPGQSLTLIATANQGSEATYESGFVIDKFPISRPNLTFSTLTVSNMSPEDSSIYLCSVVALNTEAFFGQGTRLTVV.

In nucleotides, the CDR3 is TGCAGCGTTACCAGGGCGGACACCGGGGAGCTGTTTTTT. Encoded protein: CSVTRADTGELFF. The gene calls are TRBV29-1 and TRBJ2-2, with TRBD1 as a possible D gene (5 bases). Germline V lookup: CDR1 SQVTM, CDR2 ANQGSEA. V lost 5 bases and J lost 3, with 10 bases in between. The CDR3 sequence is 13 residues long.

This clonotype turned up a few times. The chain combines TRBV28 with TRBJ2-7; D not resolved. Germline loops: CDR1 MDHEN, CDR2 SYDVKM. The CDR3 extends over 14 amino acids. V dropped 2 bases and J dropped 0 bases, with 8 bases sitting between them. The DNA for the CDR3 is TGTGCCAGCAGTTTAGAACAGTTCTCCTACGAGCAGTACTTC. It is translated as CASSLEQFSYEQYF.

The chain employs TRBV12-3 or TRBV12-4 and TRBJ2-1; no clear D gene. The CDR3 contains 11 residues. Trimming took 3 bases from V and 15 from J, leaving 12 bases between them. CDR3 protein: CASSFLDGRFF. The CDR3 DNA follows: TGTGCCAGCAGTTTCTTGGACGGGCGGTTCTTC.

V is TRBV7-8 and J is TRBJ2-4; D not certain. This CDR3 has 11 residues. Trimming left V 5 bases short and J 7 bases short, with 6 bases between. Germline V CDR1 and CDR2: SGHVS, FQNEAQ. CDR3 protein: CASSHTNIQYF. The CDR3 DNA reads as TGTGCCAGCAGCCACACTAACATTCAGTACTTC.

This clonotype was observed a handful of times. The rearrangement links TRBV7-3 to TRBJ2-7, with no clear D. In germline, CDR1 is SGHTA, CDR2 FQGTGA. This CDR3 is built from 13 residues. V was trimmed by 4 bases and J by 5 bases, leaving 12 bases between them. This chain's CDR3 is CASSSTPVHEQYF. In DNA form, the CDR3 reads TGTGCCAGCAGCTCGACTCCCGTCCACGAGCAGTACTTC.

This clonotype showed up many times. CDR3 nucleotide sequence: TGTGCCAGCAGTTTCCTAGCGGGAGGAGATACGCAGTATTTT. Translated: CASSFLAGGDTQYF. J is TRBJ2-3 and V is TRBV12-3 or TRBV12-4, with TRBD2 matching 11 bases. J was trimmed by 5 bases and V by 3 bases; bases with no gene match: 1. The CDR3 spans 14 residues.

This clonotype was observed a few times. V usage is TRBV2 and J usage is TRBJ1-1, with 11 bases fitting TRBD1. Germline V gene lookup returns CDR1 SNHLY and CDR2 FYNNEI. CDR3 length: 14 residues. With V trimmed by 6 bases and J by 5 bases, 5 bases remained unmatched. This CDR3 reads CASSGTGGKTEAFF. CDR3 sequence (DNA): TGTGCCAGCAGCGGGACAGGGGGAAAGACTGAAGCTTTCTTT.

Details on this clonotype: At one of its ends the junction is not consistent with the germline gene, which may arise from a read error. V is TRBV7-9 and J is TRBJ2-1; 7 bases agree with TRBD2. The germline V gene encodes CDR1 SEHNR and CDR2 FQNEAQ (reference sequence). The CDR3 is 15 residues long. The CDR3, as DNA: TGTGCCAGCAGCTTAGCACCAGCGGGGAGCAATGGGCAGTTCTTC. This codes for CASSLAPAGSNGQFF. Full variable domain (remainder filled in from reference TRBV7-9 and TRBJ2-1): DTGVSQNPRHKITKRGQNVTFRCDPISEHNRLYWYRQTLGQGPEFLTYFQNEAQLEKSRLLSDRFSAERPKGSFSTLEIQRTEQGDSAMYLCASSLAPAGSNGQFFGPGTRLTVL.

This clonotype came up many times. The rearrangement uses TRBV20-1 and TRBJ1-1, with D maybe TRBD1 (6 bases). Looked up from germline, CDR1 is DFQATT and CDR2 is SNEGSKA (reference sequence). This CDR3 has 12 residues. The CDR3 DNA is TGCGCCGGAGGGGGGGCGAACACTGAAGCTTTCTTT. Protein sequence: CAGGGANTEAFF.

The CDR3 nucleotides are TGCGCCAGCAGAACTGACGGAGCCTACGAGCAGTACTTC. Its translation: CASRTDGAYEQYF. The genes are TRBV5-1 and TRBJ2-7; D remains unclear. V was trimmed by 5 bases and J by 2 bases, leaving 11 bases between them. Germline V CDR1 and CDR2: SGHRS, YFSETQ. The CDR3 is 13 amino acids.

This clonotype was counted between two and nine times. The V call is TRBV9, the J call TRBJ2-1; 9 nucleotides match TRBD2. Unmatched junction bases numbered 9, after V lost 0 bases and J lost 5 bases. Germline lookup yields CDR1 SGDLS and CDR2 YYNGEE. This CDR3 region has 17 residues. The CDR3 here is CASSVGLRTSANNEQFF. The CDR3 coding sequence is TGTGCCAGCAGCGTAGGCCTGAGGACTAGCGCTAACAATGAGCAGTTCTTC.

This clonotype was seen many times. The gene calls are TRBV5-1 and TRBJ2-1; 7 bases fit TRBD1. This CDR3 spans 18 amino acids. The germline gives CDR1 SGHRS, CDR2 YFSETQ. Unmatched junction bases numbered 20, after V lost 6 bases and J lost 5 bases. DNA for the CDR3: TGCGCCAGCACCAAACTGGGGGCCGACAGGGTCGCACACAATGAGCAGTTCTTC. Translated, it gives CASTKLGADRVAHNEQFF.

This clonotype showed up many times. The chain links TRBV5-1 to TRBJ2-1, with 8 positions matching TRBD2. V dropped 4 bases and J dropped 5; count of bases not matched to a gene: 5. This CDR3 is 14 amino acids long. Germline-derived CDR1 and CDR2 are SGHRS and YFSETQ. The CDR3 coding sequence is TGCGCCAGCAGCGCGGGACTAGATAACAATGAGCAGTTCTTC. This gives the protein CASSAGLDNNEQFF.

This clonotype was counted at least ten times. This rearrangement joins TRBV5-1 to TRBJ1-1; D not resolved. V gave up 2 bases and J gave up 6 bases, with 11 bases separating them. CDR1 is SGHRS and CDR2 is YFSETQ in the germline V gene. There are 13 residues in the CDR3. The CDR3 nucleotides read TGCGCCAGCAGCTTTGGTCCTATTGCTGAAGCTTTCTTT. It yields the protein CASSFGPIAEAFF.

The chain links TRBV23-1 to TRBJ1-2, with D unresolved. TRBV23-1 is marked as an open reading frame, function uncertain. V lost 4 bases to trimming and J lost 7 bases, with 19 bases between them. The CDR3 has 15 amino acids. CDR3 in DNA: TGCGCCAGCAGTCGCGGGGAGAGATCCACTGGTGGCTACACCTTC. It specifies CASSRGERSTGGYTF.

The V call is TRBV20-1, the J call TRBJ2-7; 10 bases are a match to TRBD2. Germline CDR1 reads DFQATT; CDR2 reads SNEGSKA (reference sequence). The CDR3 extends over 13 amino acids. Trimming at V came to 7 bases and at J to 4 bases, leaving 7 bases not matched to a gene. The DNA for the CDR3 is TGCAGTGTCCGGGTGACTAGCGGGTACGAGCAGTACTTC. Translating gives CSVRVTSGYEQYF.

This clonotype was observed at least ten times. The genes are TRBV6-6 and TRBJ2-1; 13 nucleotides line up with TRBD2. CDR1 is MNHNY, CDR2 SVGAGI, per germline (reference sequence). Unmatched junction bases numbered 7, after V lost 3 bases and J lost 8 bases. The CDR3 sequence is 16 residues long. The CDR3 bases are TGTGCCAGCAGTTATGGACTAGCGGGAGTTGGAGATGAGCAGTTCTTC. Encoded protein: CASSYGLAGVGDEQFF.

The rearrangement uses TRBV4-1 and TRBJ2-7; D not certain. CDR3 length equals 16 residues. CDR1 is MGHRA and CDR2 is YSYEKL in the germline V gene. The V end was cut by 4 bases, the J end by 4 bases, with 20 bases between. CDR3 sequence reads: CASSPPKFTKNYEQYV. In DNA, the CDR3 is TGCGCCAGCAGCCCCCCGAAATTCACCAAGAATTACGAGCAGTACGTC.